Sequencing of this T cell receptor (beta chain) was carried out in a study of identical twins. About this clonotype itself: Its target is not known.

Germline V gene data show CDR1 as MGHDK and CDR2 as SYGVNS. Trimming cost V 4 bases and J 3 bases; bases outside gene matches: 10. CDR3 length equals 16 residues. cDNA carried unique molecular identifiers, and a universal primer site was added by template switching. TCRdb processed the 5' RACE reads anew with MiXCR; each CDR3 protein has one entry. The profile covers under 900,000 distinct CDR3 sequences, with about 20% appearing a single time and less than 15% taken by the ten largest. Overall study results and limits: Out-of-frame alpha sequences common to twins exhibited a surplus of low generation probability.

These data also formed part of another study, on T cells expressing NK-cell markers.

The receptor was isolated from a woman under 30 in good health. Sequencing was carried out using PBMCs. This chain uses TRBV25-1 with TRBJ2-5; TRBD2 matches at 8 bases. This CDR3 reads CASSGRSGGRKETQYF. The CDR3 DNA reads TGTGCCAGCAGTGGAAGATCGGGGGGGCGAAAAGAGACCCAGTACTTC.